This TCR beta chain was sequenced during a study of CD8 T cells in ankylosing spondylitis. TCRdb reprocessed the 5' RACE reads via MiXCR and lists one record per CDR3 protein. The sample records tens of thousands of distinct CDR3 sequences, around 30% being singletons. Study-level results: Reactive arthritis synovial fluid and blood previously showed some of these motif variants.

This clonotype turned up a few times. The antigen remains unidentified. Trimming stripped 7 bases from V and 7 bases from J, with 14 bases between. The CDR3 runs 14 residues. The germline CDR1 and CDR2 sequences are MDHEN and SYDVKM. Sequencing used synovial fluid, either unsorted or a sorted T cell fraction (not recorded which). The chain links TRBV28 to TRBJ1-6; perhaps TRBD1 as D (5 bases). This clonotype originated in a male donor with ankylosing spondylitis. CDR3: CASTLWGGNSPLHF. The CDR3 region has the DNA TGTGCCAGCACACTCTGGGGGGGAAATTCACCCCTCCACTTT.